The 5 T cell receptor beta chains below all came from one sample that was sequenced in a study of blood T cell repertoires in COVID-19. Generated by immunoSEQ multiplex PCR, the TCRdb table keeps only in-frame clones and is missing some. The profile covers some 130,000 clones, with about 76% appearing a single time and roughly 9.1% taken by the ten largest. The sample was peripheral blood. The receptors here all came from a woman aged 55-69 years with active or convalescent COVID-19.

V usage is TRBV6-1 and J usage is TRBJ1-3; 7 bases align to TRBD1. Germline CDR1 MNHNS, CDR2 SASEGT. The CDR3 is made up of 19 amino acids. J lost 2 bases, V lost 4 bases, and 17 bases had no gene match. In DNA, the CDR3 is TGTGCCAGCAGTGTCGTGAGGACAGGCATGATTAAAACTGGAAACACCATATATTTT. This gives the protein CASSVVRTGMIKTGNTIYF.

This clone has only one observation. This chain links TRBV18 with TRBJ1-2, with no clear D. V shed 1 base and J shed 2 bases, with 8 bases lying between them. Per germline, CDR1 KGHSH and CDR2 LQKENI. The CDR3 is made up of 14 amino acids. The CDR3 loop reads CASSPLELNYGYTF. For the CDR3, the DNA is TGTGCCAGCTCACCACTCGAGTTAAACTATGGCTACACCTTC.

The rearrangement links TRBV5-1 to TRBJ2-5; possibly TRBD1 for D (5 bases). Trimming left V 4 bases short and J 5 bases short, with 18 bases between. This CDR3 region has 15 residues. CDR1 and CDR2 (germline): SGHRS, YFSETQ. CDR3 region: CASSPFQGARETQYF. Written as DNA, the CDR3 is TGCGCCAGCAGCCCCTTTCAAGGGGCCCGGGAGACCCAGTACTTC.

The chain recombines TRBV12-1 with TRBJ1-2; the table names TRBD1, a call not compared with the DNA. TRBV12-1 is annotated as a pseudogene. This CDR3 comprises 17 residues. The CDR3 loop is CASSRFGVWGTNYGYTF. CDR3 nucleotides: TGTGCCAGCAGCCGCTTTGGGGTCTGGGGCACTAACTATGGCTACACCTTC.

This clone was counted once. CDR3 DNA sequence: TGTGCCAGCAGCTTCGGGACTACCAATGAGCAGTTCTTC. This encodes CASSFGTTNEQFF. This rearrangement joins TRBV7-8 to TRBJ2-1; 7 bases fit TRBD2. V gave up 3 bases and J gave up 6 bases; unmatched junction bases: 2. The CDR3 has 13 amino acids. Germline V gene lookup returns CDR1 SGHVS and CDR2 FQNEAQ.